This T cell receptor beta chain was observed in a study of T cell responses to AZD1222 COVID-19 vaccine. The study's findings and limits: Nearly half of spike-specific TCRs reportedly target variant regions that are unmutated in the B.1.351 and B.1.1.7 variants. None of the repertoires were sampled until the peak T cell response had passed.

Clones were read by immunoSEQ multiplex PCR, and TCRdb kept only the in-frame ones, dropping some. This sample has about 120,000 clones, with about 92% found just once. J gave up 5 bases and V 4 bases, and 12 bases lay outside the gene matches. The CDR3 loop spans 16 amino acids. In germline, CDR1 is SGHRS, CDR2 YFSETQ. Concerning this clone: What it recognizes is unknown.

The chain combines TRBV5-1 with TRBJ1-2; 9 nucleotides match TRBD1. Sequences were derived from peripheral blood, sampled on day 0 of AZD1222 vaccination. The TCR originated in an adult in good health. The CDR3: CASSLGDREVRYGYTF. In nucleotides, the CDR3 is TGCGCCAGCAGCCTAGGGGACAGGGAAGTGAGGTATGGCTACACCTTC. Complete variable domain (other parts from reference TRBV5-1 and TRBJ1-2): KAGVTQTPRYLIKTRGQQVTLSCSPISGHRSVSWYQQTPGQGLQFLFEYFSETQRNKGNFPGRFSGRQFSNSRSEMNVSTLELGDSALYLCASSLGDREVRYGYTFGSGTRLTVV.